This passage covers 18 T cell receptor beta chains from one sample sequenced in a study of regulatory T cells in long-lasting Graves disease. Construction of the TCR beta libraries employed iRepertoire HTBI primers in conjunction with Arm-PCR of CDR3 regions. From the multiplex PCR reads, TCRdb called clonotypes with MiXCR, one entry per CDR3 protein. The table lists 300,000 to 400,000 distinct CDR3 sequences, around 20% of them singletons. Indicated time point: persistent/refractory GD, antithyroid drugs over 5 years with positive TRAb. TCR sequences were obtained from RNA taken from PBMCs. Sequencing used peripheral blood mononuclear cells (PBMCs), obtained when the disease was refractory, from a patient treated with antithyroid drugs. The receptors originated from a female donor with Graves disease.

CDR3 sequence reads: CSVALADTSTDTQYF. For the CDR3, the DNA is TGCAGCGTGGCGCTAGCGGATACTAGCACAGATACGCAGTATTTT. The rearrangement joins TRBV29-1 to TRBJ2-3; 7 bases agree with TRBD2. Germline trimming cut 6 bases from V and 0 bases from J; bases unmatched to any gene: 9. The CDR3 is 15 amino acids. Germline V gene lookup returns CDR1 SQVTM and CDR2 ANQGSEA.

This clonotype was recorded many times. The V and J genes are TRBV6-1 and TRBJ1-1; D remains ambiguous. Germline CDR1 and CDR2: MNHNS and SASEGT. The V end was cut by 8 bases, the J end by 5 bases, with 18 bases between. CDR3 length equals 14 residues. CDR3 in DNA: TGTGCCAGCCGTGCCCCGCGGGGAGGGACTGAAGCTTTCTTT. This sequence encodes CASRAPRGGTEAFF.

CDR3 nucleotide sequence: TGCAGCGTTCCAGGGTCCGGGGAGCTGTTTTTT. Residues: CSVPGSGELFF. J is TRBJ2-2 and V is TRBV29-1; D may be TRBD1 (5 bases). Germline assignment: CDR1 SQVTM and CDR2 ANQGSEA. The CDR3 has 11 residues. Trimming removed 5 bases at V and 6 bases at J, with 7 bases between.

Comment on this clonotype: Given a much more abundant clone one base away, this may be a read error. The chain uses TRBV5-1 and TRBJ2-5; D not resolved. CDR3 length: 14 residues. Trimming removed 0 bases from V and 0 bases from J, with 6 bases in between. CDR1 is SGHRS, CDR2 YFSETQ, per germline. The CDR3 nucleotides are TGCGCCAGCAGCTTGGGGGCATACCAAGAGACCCAGTACTTC. It codes for CASSLGAYQETQYF.

This clonotype was detected a few times. V and J are TRBV30 and TRBJ2-2, with TRBD1 matching over 9 bases. Germline V gene data show CDR1 as GTSNPN and CDR2 as SVGIG (reference sequence). J lost 5 bases, V lost 4 bases, and 8 bases had no gene match. This CDR3 comprises 15 residues. CDR3 in DNA: TGTGCCTGGACCAGTCCCGGGACAGGGACCGGGGAGCTGTTTTTT. Protein: CAWTSPGTGTGELFF.

The J gene is TRBJ2-2, the V gene TRBV3-2; TRBD1, the table's D call, lacks a check against the DNA. TRBV3-2 is annotated as a pseudogene. The CDR3 totals 16 residues. The CDR3 loop reads CASSHASKGRQGELFF. The CDR3 DNA reads TGTGCCAGCAGCCACGCGTCGAAGGGACGACAGGGGGAGCTGTTTTTT.

The chain carries TRBV6-1 and TRBJ1-2; a weak D match, TRBD1 (6 bases). Trimming left V 6 bases short and J 5 bases short, with 16 bases between. Germline CDR1 is MNHNS and CDR2 is SASEGT. The CDR3 contains 14 residues. The CDR3 DNA follows: TGTGCCAGCAGGTTGAACAGGGAAGGGTATGGCTACACCTTC. Amino acids: CASRLNREGYGYTF.

In this sample, this clonotype turned up a few times. The chain recombines TRBV4-1 with TRBJ1-2, with 8 bases matching TRBD1. The CDR3 is made up of 15 amino acids. The germline CDR1 and CDR2 sequences are MGHRA and YSYEKL. Trimming cost V 1 base and J 7 bases; bases outside gene matches: 8. CDR3 nucleotides: TGCGCCAGCAGCCAAGTCGGGGACAGGCCAATTGGCTACACCTTC. Its protein is CASSQVGDRPIGYTF.

To note about this clonotype: A much larger clone is a single base away; this may be a read error. V usage is TRBV7-2 and J usage is TRBJ1-2; 7 bases align to TRBD1. This CDR3 spans 15 amino acids. Germline values: CDR1 SGHTA, CDR2 FQGNSA. Unmatched junction bases numbered 18, after V lost 4 bases and J lost 13 bases. CDR3 coding DNA: TGTGCCAGCAGCTCCCCGGGAGCTGTATACAGGGGAGGCACCTTC. It yields the protein CASSSPGAVYRGGTF.

The sample holds a few counts of this clonotype. The chain combines TRBV12-3 or TRBV12-4 with TRBJ2-6; possibly TRBD1 or TRBD2 for D (5 bases each). The CDR3 runs 20 residues. The V end was cut by 1 base, the J end by 0 bases, with 19 bases between. Written as DNA, the CDR3 is TGTGCCAGCAGTTTAGTGTTAACAGTCCACGGGACCTCTGGGGCCAACGTCCTGACTTTC. Translated, it gives CASSLVLTVHGTSGANVLTF.

This clonotype showed up just a few times. The J gene is TRBJ2-5, the V gene TRBV24-1, with TRBD1 identical over 7 bases. V shed 3 bases, J shed 3 bases, and the junction held 9 bases outside the gene matches. The CDR3 sequence is 16 residues long. Germline V gene lookup returns CDR1 KGHDR and CDR2 SFDVKD. The CDR3 region has the DNA TGTGCCACCAGTGATAGACGGGACAGAAAGGAAGAGACCCAGTACTTC. Protein sequence: CATSDRRDRKEETQYF.

This clonotype was found many times. This rearrangement joins TRBV7-8 to TRBJ2-7, with 8 bases lining up with TRBD2. CDR1 is SGHVS, CDR2 FQNEAQ, per germline. V gave up 1 base and J gave up 0 bases; unmatched junction bases: 5. The CDR3 is made up of 16 amino acids. CDR3: CASSLDPGTSSYEQYF. The CDR3 nucleotides read TGTGCCAGCAGCTTAGACCCAGGGACTAGCTCCTACGAGCAGTACTTC.

This clonotype showed up just a few times. This CDR3 is missing its conserved last phenylalanine or tryptophan, likely due to a read error. V gene TRBV29-1 combines with J gene TRBJ1-5, with D unresolved. Germline CDR1 reads SQVTM; CDR2 reads ANQGSEA. This CDR3 spans 12 amino acids. Deletions cut 7 bases from V and 2 bases from J, with 9 bases between. CDR3 coding DNA: TGCAGCGCCCAAAATGGCAATCAGCCCCAGCATTCT. It codes for CSAQNGNQPQHS.

The CDR3 nucleotides read TGTGCCAGCAGCTCCCTGCTCCTACAGGGAGTAGATGGCTACACCTTC. Translating gives CASSSLLLQGVDGYTF. This chain joins TRBV11-2 and TRBJ1-2; D perhaps matches TRBD1 (6 bases). CDR1 and CDR2 from the germline V gene are SGHAT and FQNNGV. Trimming shortened V by 4 bases and J by 6 bases, and 21 bases separated the two germline ends. CDR3 size: 16 residues.

About this clonotype itself: It may be a read error: a sequence one base away is much more abundant. The chain employs TRBV27 and TRBJ2-7, with D unclear. This CDR3 is built from 13 residues. The V end was cut by 6 bases, the J end by 1 base, with 10 bases between. Germline V gene data show CDR1 as MNHEY and CDR2 as SMNVEV (reference sequence). For the CDR3, the DNA is TGTGCCAGCAGCCCTTTAAGGTCCTACGAGCAGTACTTC. This gives the protein CASSPLRSYEQYF.

In its sample, this clonotype was seen a few times. The CDR3 spells CASSLGTSGGTYEQYF. The CDR3, as DNA: TGTGCCAGCAGCTTAGGGACTAGCGGGGGAACCTACGAGCAGTACTTC. The chain links TRBV5-6 to TRBJ2-7; 14 bases fit TRBD2. This CDR3 is 16 amino acids long. V gave up 2 bases and J gave up 2 bases; unmatched junction bases: 3. CDR1 is SGHDT and CDR2 is YYEEEE in the germline V gene.

This clonotype occurred a few times. The junction does not match germline at one end; this may be a read error. The chain combines TRBV7-7 with TRBJ2-2; 7 positions agree with TRBD1. CDR1 is SSHAT and CDR2 is FNYEAQ in the germline V gene (reference sequence). CDR3 length: 15 residues. Here the CDR3 reads CASSLGGSNTGELFF. CDR3 nucleotides: TGTGCTAGCAGCTTAGGGGGCTCGAACACCGGGGAGCTGTTTTTT.

This clonotype was recorded a few times. The chain uses TRBV5-1 and TRBJ2-7; D is ambiguous. Trimming cost V 0 bases and J 0 bases, with 7 bases left between them. The CDR3 is 14 residues long. From germline, CDR1 is SGHRS and CDR2 YFSETQ. The CDR3 DNA is TGCGCCAGCAGCTTGGACTTTTACTCCTACGAGCAGTACTTC. This codes for CASSLDFYSYEQYF.